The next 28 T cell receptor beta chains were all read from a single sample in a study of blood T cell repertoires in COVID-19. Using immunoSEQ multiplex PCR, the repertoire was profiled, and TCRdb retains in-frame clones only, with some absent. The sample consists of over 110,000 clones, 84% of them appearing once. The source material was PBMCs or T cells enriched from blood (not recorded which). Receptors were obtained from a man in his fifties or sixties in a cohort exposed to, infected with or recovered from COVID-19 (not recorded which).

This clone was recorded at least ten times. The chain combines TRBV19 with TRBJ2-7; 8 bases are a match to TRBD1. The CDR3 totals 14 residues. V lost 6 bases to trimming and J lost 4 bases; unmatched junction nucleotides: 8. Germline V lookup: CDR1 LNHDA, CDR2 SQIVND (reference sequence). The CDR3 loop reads CASSPQGQVYEQYF. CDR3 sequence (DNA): TGTGCCAGTAGCCCTCAGGGACAGGTTTACGAGCAGTACTTC.

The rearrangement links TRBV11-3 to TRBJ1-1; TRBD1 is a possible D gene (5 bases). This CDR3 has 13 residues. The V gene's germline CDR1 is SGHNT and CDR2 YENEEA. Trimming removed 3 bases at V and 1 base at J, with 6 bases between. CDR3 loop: CASSFTGNTEAFF. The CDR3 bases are TGTGCCAGCAGCTTCACAGGGAACACTGAAGCTTTCTTT.

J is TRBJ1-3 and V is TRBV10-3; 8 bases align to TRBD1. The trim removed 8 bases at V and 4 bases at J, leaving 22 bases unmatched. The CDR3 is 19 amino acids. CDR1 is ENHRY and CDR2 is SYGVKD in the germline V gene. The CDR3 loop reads CAIANFGAGGKVRGNTIYF. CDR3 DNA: TGTGCCATCGCAAACTTTGGGGCAGGGGGCAAGGTTAGAGGAAACACCATATATTTT.

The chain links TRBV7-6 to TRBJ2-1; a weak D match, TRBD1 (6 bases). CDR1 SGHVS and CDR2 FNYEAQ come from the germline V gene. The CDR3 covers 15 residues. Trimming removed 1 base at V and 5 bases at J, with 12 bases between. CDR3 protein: CASSLDGRGDNEQFF. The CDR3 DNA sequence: TGTGCCAGCAGCTTAGACGGCAGGGGCGACAATGAGCAGTTCTTC.

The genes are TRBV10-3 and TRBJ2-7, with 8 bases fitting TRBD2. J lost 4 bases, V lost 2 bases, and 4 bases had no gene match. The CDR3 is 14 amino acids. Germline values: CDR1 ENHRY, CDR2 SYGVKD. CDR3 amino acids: CAISEGGRKYEQYF. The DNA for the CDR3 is TGTGCCATCAGTGAGGGCGGGAGGAAGTACGAGCAGTACTTC.

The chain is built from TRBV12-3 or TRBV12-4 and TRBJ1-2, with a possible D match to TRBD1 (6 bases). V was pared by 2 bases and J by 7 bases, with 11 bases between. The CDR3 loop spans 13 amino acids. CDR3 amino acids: CASSLITGSGYTF. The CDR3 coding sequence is TGTGCCAGCAGTTTAATAACAGGGTCTGGCTACACCTTC.

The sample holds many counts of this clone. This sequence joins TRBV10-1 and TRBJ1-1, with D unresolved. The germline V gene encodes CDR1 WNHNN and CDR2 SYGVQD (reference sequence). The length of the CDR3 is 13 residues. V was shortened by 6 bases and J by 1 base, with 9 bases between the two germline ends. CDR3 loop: CASSLLKNTEAFF. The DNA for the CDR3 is TGCGCCAGCAGCTTATTAAAGAACACTGAAGCTTTCTTT.

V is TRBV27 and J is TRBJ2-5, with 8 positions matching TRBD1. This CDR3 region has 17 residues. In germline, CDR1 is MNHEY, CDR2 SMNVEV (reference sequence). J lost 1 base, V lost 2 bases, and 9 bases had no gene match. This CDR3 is CASSLGARGLRQETQYF. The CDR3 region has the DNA TGTGCCAGCAGTTTAGGGGCCAGGGGGCTTCGCCAAGAGACCCAGTACTTC.

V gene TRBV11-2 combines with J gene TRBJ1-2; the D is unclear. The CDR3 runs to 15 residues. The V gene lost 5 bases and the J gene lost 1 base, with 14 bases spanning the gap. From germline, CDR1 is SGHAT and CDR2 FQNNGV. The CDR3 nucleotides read TGTGCCAGCAGCCCTATGGTTGCAGGTAACTATGGCTACACCTTC. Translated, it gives CASSPMVAGNYGYTF.

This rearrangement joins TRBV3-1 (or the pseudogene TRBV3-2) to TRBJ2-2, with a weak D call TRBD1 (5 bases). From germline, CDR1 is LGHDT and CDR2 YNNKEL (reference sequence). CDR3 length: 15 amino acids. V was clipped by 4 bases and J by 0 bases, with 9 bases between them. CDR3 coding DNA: TGTGCCAGCAGCCCGACAGATTCGAACACCGGGGAGCTGTTTTTT. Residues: CASSPTDSNTGELFF.

The DNA for the CDR3 is TGCAGCGTTGCTGGCGGGAGGGCCGGAACAGATACGCAGTATTTT. Its protein product is CSVAGGRAGTDTQYF. The chain is built from TRBV29-1 and TRBJ2-3; TRBD2 aligns across 9 bases. The trim removed 4 bases at V and 3 bases at J, leaving 8 bases unmatched. The CDR3 runs 15 residues. CDR1 is SQVTM and CDR2 is ANQGSEA in the germline V gene.

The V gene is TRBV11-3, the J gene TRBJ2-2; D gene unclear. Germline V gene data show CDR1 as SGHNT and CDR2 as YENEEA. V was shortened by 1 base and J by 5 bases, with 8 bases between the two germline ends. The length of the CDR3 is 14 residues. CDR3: CASSLAPVTGELFF. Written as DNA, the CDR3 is TGTGCCAGCAGCTTAGCTCCGGTGACCGGGGAGCTGTTTTTT. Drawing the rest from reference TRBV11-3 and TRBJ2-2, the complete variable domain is EAGVVQSPRYKIIEKKQPVAFWCNPISGHNTLYWYLQNLGQGPELLIRYENEEAVDDSQLPKDRFSAERLKGVDSTLKIQPAELGDSAVYLCASSLAPVTGELFFGEGSRLTVL.

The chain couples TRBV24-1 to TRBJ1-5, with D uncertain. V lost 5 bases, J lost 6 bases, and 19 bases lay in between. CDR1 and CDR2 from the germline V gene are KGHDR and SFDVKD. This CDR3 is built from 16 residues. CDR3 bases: TGTGCCACCAGTGGGCTCCGGCTAGATAAAGGTCAGCCCCAGCATTTT. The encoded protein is CATSGLRLDKGQPQHF.

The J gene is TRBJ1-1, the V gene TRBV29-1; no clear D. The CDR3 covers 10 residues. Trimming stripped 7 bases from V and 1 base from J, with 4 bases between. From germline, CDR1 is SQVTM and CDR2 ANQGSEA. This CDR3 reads CSGQNTEAFF. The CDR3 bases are TGCAGCGGACAGAACACTGAAGCTTTCTTT.

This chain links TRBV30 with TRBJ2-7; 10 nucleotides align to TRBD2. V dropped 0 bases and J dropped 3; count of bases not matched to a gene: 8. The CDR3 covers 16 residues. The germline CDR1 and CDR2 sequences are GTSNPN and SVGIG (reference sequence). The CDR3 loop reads CAWSVGQLAGGYEQYF. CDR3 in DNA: TGTGCCTGGAGTGTAGGCCAATTAGCGGGAGGCTACGAGCAGTACTTC. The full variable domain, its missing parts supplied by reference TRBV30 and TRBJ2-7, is SQTIHQWPATLVQPVGSPLSLECTVEGTSNPNLYWYRQAAGRGLQLLFYSVGIGQISSEVPQNLSASRPQDRQFILSSKKLLLSDSGFYLCAWSVGQLAGGYEQYFGPGTRLTVT.

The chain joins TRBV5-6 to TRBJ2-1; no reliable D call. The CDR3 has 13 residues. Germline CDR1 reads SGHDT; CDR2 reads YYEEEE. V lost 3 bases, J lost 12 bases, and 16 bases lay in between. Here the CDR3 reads CASSSLRSLGQFF. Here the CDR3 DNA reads TGTGCCAGCAGCTCCTTACGGTCCCTAGGGCAGTTCTTC.

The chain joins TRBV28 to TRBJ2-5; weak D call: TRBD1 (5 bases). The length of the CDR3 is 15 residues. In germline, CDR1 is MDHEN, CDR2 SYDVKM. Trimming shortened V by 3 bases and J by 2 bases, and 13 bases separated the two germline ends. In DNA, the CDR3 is TGTGCCAGCAGTTTCCCAGGGATGATACAAGAGACCCAGTACTTC. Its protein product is CASSFPGMIQETQYF.

The CDR3 DNA reads as TGTGCCAGCAGCGAAGGGACTCGCTCCTACAATGAGCAGTTCTTC. Translating it yields CASSEGTRSYNEQFF. V and J are TRBV14 and TRBJ2-1, with D possibly matching TRBD2 (6 bases). Per germline, CDR1 SGHDN and CDR2 FVKESK. Trimming shortened V by 5 bases and J by 0 bases, and 11 bases separated the two germline ends. There are 15 residues in the CDR3.

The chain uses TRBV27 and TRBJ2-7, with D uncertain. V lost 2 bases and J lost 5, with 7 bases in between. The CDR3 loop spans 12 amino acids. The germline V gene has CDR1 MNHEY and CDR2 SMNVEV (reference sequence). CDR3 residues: CASSLPSDEQYF. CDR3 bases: TGTGCCAGCAGTTTACCCAGCGACGAGCAGTACTTC.

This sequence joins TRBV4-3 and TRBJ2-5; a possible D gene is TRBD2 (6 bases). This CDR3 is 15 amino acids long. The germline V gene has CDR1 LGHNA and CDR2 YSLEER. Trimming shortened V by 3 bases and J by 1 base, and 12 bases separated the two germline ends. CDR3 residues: CASSQRRDSQETQYF. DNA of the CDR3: TGCGCCAGCAGCCAGCGCCGGGACTCCCAAGAGACCCAGTACTTC.

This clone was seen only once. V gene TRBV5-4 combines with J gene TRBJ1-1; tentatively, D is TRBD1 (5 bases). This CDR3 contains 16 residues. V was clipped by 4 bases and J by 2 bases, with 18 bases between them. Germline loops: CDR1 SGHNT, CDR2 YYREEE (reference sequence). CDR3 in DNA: TGTGCCAGCAGCGTCCGGGACGGCGGGATTAACACTGAAGCTTTCTTT. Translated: CASSVRDGGINTEAFF.

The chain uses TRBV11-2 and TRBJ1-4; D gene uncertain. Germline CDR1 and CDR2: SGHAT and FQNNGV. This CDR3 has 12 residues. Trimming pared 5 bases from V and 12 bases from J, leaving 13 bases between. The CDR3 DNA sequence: TGTGCCAGCAGCACCCTCCGGGAGGAACTGTTTTTT. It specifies CASSTLREELFF.

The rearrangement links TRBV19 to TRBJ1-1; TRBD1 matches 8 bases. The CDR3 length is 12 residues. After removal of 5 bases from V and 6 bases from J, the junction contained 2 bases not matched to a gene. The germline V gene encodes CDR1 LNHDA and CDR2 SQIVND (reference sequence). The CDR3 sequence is CASSSRGPEAFF. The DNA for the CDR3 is TGTGCCAGTAGTTCCAGGGGGCCTGAAGCTTTCTTT. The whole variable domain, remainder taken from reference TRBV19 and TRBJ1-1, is DGGITQSPKYLFRKEGQNVTLSCEQNLNHDAMYWYRQDPGQGLRLIYYSQIVNDFQKGDIAEGYSVSREKKESFPLTVTSAQKNPTAFYLCASSSRGPEAFFGQGTRLTVV.

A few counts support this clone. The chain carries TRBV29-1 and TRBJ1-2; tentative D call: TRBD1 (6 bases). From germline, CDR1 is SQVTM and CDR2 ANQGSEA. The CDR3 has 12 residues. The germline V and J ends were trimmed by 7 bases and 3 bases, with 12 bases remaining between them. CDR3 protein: CSAQGLDYGYTF. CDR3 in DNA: TGCAGCGCTCAGGGGCTTGACTATGGCTACACCTTC.

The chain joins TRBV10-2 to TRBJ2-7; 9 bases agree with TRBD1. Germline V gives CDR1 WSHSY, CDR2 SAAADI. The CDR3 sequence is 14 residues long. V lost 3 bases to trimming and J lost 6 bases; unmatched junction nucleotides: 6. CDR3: CASSDWDRVGEQYF. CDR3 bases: TGCGCCAGCAGTGATTGGGACAGGGTCGGCGAGCAGTACTTC.

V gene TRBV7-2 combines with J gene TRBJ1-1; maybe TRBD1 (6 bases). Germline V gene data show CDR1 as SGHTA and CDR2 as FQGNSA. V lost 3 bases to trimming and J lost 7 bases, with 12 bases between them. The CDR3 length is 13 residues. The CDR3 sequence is CASSFGQGLEAFF. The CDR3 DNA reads TGTGCCAGCAGCTTCGGGCAGGGGCTTGAAGCTTTCTTT.

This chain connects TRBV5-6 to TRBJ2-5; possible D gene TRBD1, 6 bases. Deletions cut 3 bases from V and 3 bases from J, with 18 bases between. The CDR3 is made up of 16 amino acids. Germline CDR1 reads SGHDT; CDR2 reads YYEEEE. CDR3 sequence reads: CASSYVGQRFEETQYF. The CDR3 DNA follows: TGTGCCAGCAGCTACGTAGGACAGAGGTTCGAAGAGACCCAGTACTTC.

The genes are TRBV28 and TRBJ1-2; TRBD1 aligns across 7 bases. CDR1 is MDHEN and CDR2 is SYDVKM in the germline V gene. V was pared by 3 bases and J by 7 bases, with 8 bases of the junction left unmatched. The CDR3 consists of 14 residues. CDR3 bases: TGTGCCAGCAGTTTGAAACAGGGGCTTTCTGGCTACACCTTC. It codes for CASSLKQGLSGYTF.